Listed here is a single T cell receptor beta chain. Its antigen is unknown. This record comes from a study of vaccination effects on CD4 cells after COVID-19. Some clones are missing from TCRdb's copy, which holds only in-frame ones; the method was immunoSEQ multiplex PCR. Here the sample spans about 28,000 clones, 73% being singletons. CDR1 and CDR2 from the germline V gene are MNHEY and SVGEGT. Trimming removed 1 base at V and 7 bases at J, with 22 bases between. The CDR3 runs to 18 residues. Under the ViraFEST assay, PBMC were stimulated with viral peptide pools so that antigen-specific CD4+ T cells expanded. Sequencing was performed afterwards. Culture proceeded for more than 8 days, and CD4+ T cells were then isolated. Each person got two doses of an mRNA SARS-CoV-2 vaccine, BNT162b2 or mRNA-1273. Every well housed some 1.8 million PBMC, which grew in culture alongside around 11 IU/ml IL-2 and 10 ug/ml peptides.

The chain employs TRBV6-2 or TRBV6-3 and TRBJ1-4, with D tentatively TRBD1 (5 bases). Source: CD4+ T cells from PBMCs cultured with HCoV-NL63 spike peptides, taken after COVID-19 vaccination. The TCR originated in a human donor who received a COVID-19 vaccine. The DNA of the CDR3 is TGTGCCAGCAGTTACTGGAGGGCCCTCCAGGGAAGCGGTGAAAAACTGTTTTTT. Translating gives CASSYWRALQGSGEKLFF.